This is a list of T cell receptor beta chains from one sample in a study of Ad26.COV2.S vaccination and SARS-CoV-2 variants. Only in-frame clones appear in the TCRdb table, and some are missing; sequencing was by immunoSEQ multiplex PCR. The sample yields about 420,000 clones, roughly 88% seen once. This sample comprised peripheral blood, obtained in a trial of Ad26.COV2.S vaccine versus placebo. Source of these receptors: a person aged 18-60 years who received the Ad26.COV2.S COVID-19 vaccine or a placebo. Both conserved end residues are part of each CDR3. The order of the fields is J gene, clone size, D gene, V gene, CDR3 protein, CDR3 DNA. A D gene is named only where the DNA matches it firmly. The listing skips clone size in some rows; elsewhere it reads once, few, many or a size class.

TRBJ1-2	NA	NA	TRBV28	CASSLITAKANYGYTF	TGTGCCAGCAGTTTGATAACAGCCAAAGCTAACTATGGCTACACCTTC
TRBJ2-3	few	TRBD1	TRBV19	CASSDRATDTQYF	TGTGCCAGTAGCGACAGGGCCACAGATACGCAGTATTTT
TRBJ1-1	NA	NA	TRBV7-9	CASSSPTGNTEAFF	TGTGCCAGCAGCTCTCCGACGGGGAACACTGAAGCTTTCTTT
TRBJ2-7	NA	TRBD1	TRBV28	CASRVRQGAYEQYF	TGTGCCAGCAGGGTCCGACAGGGGGCGTACGAGCAGTACTTC
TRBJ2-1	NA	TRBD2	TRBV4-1	CASSQGGLAGGYNEQFF	TGCGCCAGCAGCCAGGGAGGACTAGCGGGGGGTTATAATGAGCAGTTCTTC
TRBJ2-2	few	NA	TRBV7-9	CASPLKGGELFF	TGTGCCAGCCCGCTTAAGGGCGGGGAGCTGTTTTTT
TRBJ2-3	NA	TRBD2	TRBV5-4	CASSLGGFSGGRNTQYF	TGTGCCAGCAGTCTGGGAGGGTTTAGCGGGGGGCGGAATACGCAGTATTTT
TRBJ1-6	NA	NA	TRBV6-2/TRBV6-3	CASSYRHPGGSPLHF	TGTGCCAGCAGTTACCGGCACCCTGGGGGATCACCCCTCCACTTT
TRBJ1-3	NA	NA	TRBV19	CASSMTEGNTIYF	TGTGCCAGTAGTATGACTGAGGGAAACACCATATATTTT
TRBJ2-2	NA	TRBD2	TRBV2	CASSLTSGATGELFF	TGTGCCAGCAGCCTGACTAGCGGGGCCACCGGGGAGCTGTTTTTT
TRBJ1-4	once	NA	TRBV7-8	CASSLSLGKDNEKLFF	TGTGCCAGCAGCCTCAGTTTGGGGAAAGATAATGAAAAACTGTTTTTT
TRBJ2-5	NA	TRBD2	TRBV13	CASSLGLAGGPETQYF	TGTGCCAGCAGCCTCGGACTAGCGGGGGGCCCAGAGACCCAGTACTTC
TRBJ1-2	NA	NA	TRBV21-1	CASKLGGSQSNYGYTF	TGTGCCAGCAAACTAGGTGGCAGTCAATCAAACTATGGCTACACCTTC
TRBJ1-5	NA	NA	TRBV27	CASSLGEGQPQHF	TGTGCCAGCAGTTTGGGTGAAGGCCAGCCCCAGCATTTT
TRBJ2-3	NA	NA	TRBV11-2	CASSTQQGTQYF	TGTGCCAGCAGCACCCAGCAGGGTACGCAGTATTTT
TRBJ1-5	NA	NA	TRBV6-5	CASSYQLPSGDQPQHF	TGTGCCAGCAGTTACCAACTTCCCTCTGGGGATCAGCCCCAGCATTTT
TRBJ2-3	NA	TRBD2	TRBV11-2	CASSLVAGGITDTQYF	TGTGCCAGCAGCTTAGTAGCGGGGGGCATCACAGATACGCAGTATTTT
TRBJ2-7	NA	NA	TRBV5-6	CASSPGLGYEQYF	TGTGCCAGCAGCCCGGGACTGGGCTACGAGCAGTACTTC
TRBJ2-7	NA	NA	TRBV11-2	CASSLDSSDSYEQYF	TGTGCCAGCAGCTTAGATAGTTCCGACAGCTACGAGCAGTACTTC
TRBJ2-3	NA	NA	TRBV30	CAWSVRTEVTQYF	TGTGCCTGGAGTGTAAGGACGGAAGTTACGCAGTATTTT
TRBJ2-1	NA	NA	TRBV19	CASSSRGNEQFF	TGTGCCAGTAGTTCGAGGGGCAATGAGCAGTTCTTC
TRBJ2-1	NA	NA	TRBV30	CAWSPVYNEQFF	TGTGCCTGGAGTCCGGTGTACAATGAGCAGTTCTTC
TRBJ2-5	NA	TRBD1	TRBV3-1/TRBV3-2	CASRQRDRGGETQYF	TGTGCCAGCAGACAGCGGGACAGGGGAGGGGAGACCCAGTACTTC